The 2 T cell receptor beta chains listed next were all sequenced from one sample in a study of long-term antiretroviral therapy in people with HIV. Investigators performed immunoSEQ version v3.0 at survey level. This table comes from immunoSEQ multiplex PCR, and its TCRdb copy is limited to in-frame clones, with some not included. This table holds about 29,000 clones, around four fifths found once. The sample here was unsorted PBMCs, taken 1.5 years before starting antiretroviral therapy. These receptors all come from a man aged 18 to 29 with HIV.

The V and J genes are TRBV10-2 and TRBJ1-2; 8 positions agree with TRBD1. This CDR3 is built from 13 residues. Germline V CDR1 and CDR2: WSHSY, SAAADI. Trimming at V came to 4 bases and at J to 5 bases, leaving 3 bases not matched to a gene. The CDR3 DNA follows: TGCGCCAGCAGTGCCGGACAGGGTTATGGCTACACCTTC. Translation gives CASSAGQGYGYTF.

DNA of the CDR3: TGTGCCAGTAGTGCAGCACTAGCGGGGGGGTCCTACGAGCAGTACTTC. This codes for CASSAALAGGSYEQYF. The rearrangement uses TRBV19 and TRBJ2-7; TRBD2 matches at 13 bases. There are 16 residues in the CDR3. Germline trimming cut 5 bases from V and 1 base from J; bases unmatched to any gene: 5. CDR1 and CDR2 (germline): LNHDA, SQIVND (reference sequence).